Sequencing of this T cell receptor (beta chain) was carried out in a study of T-cell reconstitution after alpha-beta-depleted transplantation in children. Unique molecular identifiers were used in preparing the TCRbeta library. TCRdb re-called the PCR reads through MiXCR, storing one row per CDR3 protein. This sample has hundreds of thousands of distinct CDR3 sequences, with roughly 13% found just once. Study findings and constraints: Newly produced T cells mostly provided counts and TCRbeta diversity after one year, as hyperexpanded clones declined. From surviving recipient T cells and thymic progenitors came the high day-60 TCRbeta diversity observed in some patients. Expanded graft clones numbering several hundred reportedly gave rise to alpha-beta T cells about two months after transplant.

Germline loops: CDR1 SGHTA, CDR2 FQGTGA. There are 16 residues in the CDR3. V trimming: 4 bases; J trimming: 4 bases; junction bases outside the gene matches: 7. As to this clonotype: What it binds is not known.

The chain links TRBV7-3 to TRBJ2-1; 10 nucleotides line up with TRBD2. This receptor was taken from a male patient between 5 and 17 years old who had a stem cell transplant for acute myeloid leukemia, so the T cells may come from the graft donor. The sample consisted of PBMCs, mostly from graft donor cells, taken 360 days after TCRalphabeta/CD19-depleted stem cell transplant. CDR3 DNA: TGTGCCAGCAGCTCCTGGACTAGCGGACAATACAATGAGCAGTTCTTC. Protein sequence: CASSSWTSGQYNEQFF. The entire variable domain, with the rest obtained from reference TRBV7-3 and TRBJ2-1, is as follows: GAGVSQTPSNKVTEKGKYVELRCDPISGHTALYWYRQSLGQGPEFLIYFQGTGAADDSGLPNDRFFAVRPEGSVSTLKIQRTERGDSAVYLCASSSWTSGQYNEQFFGPGTRLTVL.